A single sample is the source of the 8 T cell receptor beta chains below, sequenced in a study of response to subunit inactivated influenza vaccine. One entry per CDR3 protein, called by TCRdb with MiXCR from the RT-PCR reads. The profile shows about 610,000 distinct CDR3 sequences, 12% to 15% of them singletons. Specimen: PBMCs from blood, collected about 13 days after vaccination. The receptors stem from a man between 45 and 60 years old who received an inactivated influenza vaccine.

The chain combines TRBV10-3 with TRBJ1-6, with D unresolved. The CDR3 runs 15 residues. CDR1 and CDR2 from the germline V gene are ENHRY and SYGVKD. With 7 bases removed from V and 6 bases from J, the gap between germline ends came to 16 bases. CDR3 loop: CAITGGAEGNSPLHF. CDR3 coding DNA: TGTGCCATCACGGGCGGCGCCGAGGGTAATTCACCCCTCCACTTT.

This clonotype was seen a handful of times. The CDR3 protein is CASSLGAGFHEQYF. In nucleotides, the CDR3 is TGTGCCAGCAGCCTAGGGGCAGGGTTCCACGAGCAGTACTTC. V is TRBV12-3 or TRBV12-4 and J is TRBJ2-7; D possibly corresponds to TRBD1 (5 bases). This CDR3 spans 14 amino acids. The ends were cut back, 6 bases at V and 5 bases at J, with 17 bases in the middle.

The table lists this clonotype with a few counts. The chain links TRBV12-3 or TRBV12-4 to TRBJ2-3, with 13 bases aligning to TRBD2. The length of the CDR3 is 15 residues. Trimming cost V 5 bases and J 5 bases; bases outside gene matches: 4. CDR3 protein: CASSTLAGGRDTQYF. The CDR3 DNA reads as TGTGCCAGCAGTACACTAGCGGGGGGGAGAGATACGCAGTATTTT.

The CDR3 spells CASSPGLEGYTF. Here the CDR3 DNA reads TGTGCCAGCAGCCCCGGACTTGAGGGCTACACCTTC. The V and J genes are TRBV7-2 and TRBJ1-2, with D uncertain. Germline values: CDR1 SGHTA, CDR2 FQGNSA. Between the trimmed V and J ends, which lost 5 bases and 8 bases, there was a span of 12 bases. The CDR3 runs to 12 residues.

The chain uses TRBV12-3 or TRBV12-4 and TRBJ1-2; TRBD1 aligns across 10 bases. There are 14 residues in the CDR3. V lost 5 bases, J lost 6 bases, and 6 bases stayed unmatched. CDR3: CASSTGTGVNGYTF. The CDR3 nucleotides are TGTGCCAGCAGTACAGGGACAGGGGTGAATGGCTACACCTTC.

In this sample, this clonotype turned up many times. The gene calls are TRBV4-3 and TRBJ2-5, with D unresolved. This CDR3 is built from 15 residues. Germline values: CDR1 LGHNA, CDR2 YSLEER. Trimming left V 1 base short and J 5 bases short, with 14 bases between. CDR3 DNA sequence: TGCGCCAGCAGCCAAGTGAATCTCCCTGGGGAGACCCAGTACTTC. Protein sequence: CASSQVNLPGETQYF.

V gene TRBV4-3 combines with J gene TRBJ2-1; the match to TRBD2 covers 10 bases. The CDR3 consists of 18 residues. After removal of 1 base from V and 0 bases from J, the junction contained 6 bases not matched to a gene. Germline values: CDR1 LGHNA, CDR2 YSLEER. The CDR3 sequence: CASSQGTSGLSSYNEQFF. In nucleotides, the CDR3 is TGCGCCAGCAGCCAAGGGACTAGCGGCTTGAGCTCCTACAATGAGCAGTTCTTC.

This clonotype showed up just a few times. DNA of the CDR3: TGTGCCAGCAGCTTAAAGTCGGTCGATACGCAGTATTTT. Its translation is CASSLKSVDTQYF. The rearrangement joins TRBV7-3 to TRBJ2-3; D uncertain. Trimming took 1 base from V and 6 from J, leaving 8 bases between them. From germline, CDR1 is SGHTA and CDR2 FQGTGA. This CDR3 comprises 13 residues.